This T cell receptor (beta chain) stems from a study of PD-1 blockade in classical Hodgkin lymphoma. The study, taken as a whole, reports: Significantly greater TCR diversity emerged by C4D1 in CD4+ cells but not CD8+ cells. As was reported, newly diagnosed patients showed lower baseline TCR diversity than healthy donors did. It was among complete responders that baseline diversity resembled that of newly diagnosed patients.

Method: immunoSEQ multiplex PCR; TCRdb's copy keeps in-frame clones and lacks some. The sample carries 89,000 or so clones, about 90% recorded once. The length of the CDR3 is 15 residues. CDR1 is SGHRS, CDR2 YFSETQ, per germline. V lost 4 bases to trimming and J lost 6 bases; unmatched junction nucleotides: 10. All the patients suffered relapse after autologous stem cell transplantation, and brentuximab vedotin exposure differed. Complete response, partial response or progressive disease were the best responses. Concerning this clone: Its target is unknown.

The receptor comes from a human donor with classical Hodgkin lymphoma. The material sequenced was peripheral blood mononuclear cells (PBMCs), taken before the second cycle of nivolumab. The chain is built from TRBV5-1 and TRBJ1-2; 9 bases align to TRBD1. The CDR3 nucleotides are TGCGCCAGCAGCAAAGAGGACAGGGGAAGAGATGGCTACACCTTC. Its protein product is CASSKEDRGRDGYTF.